The clone carrying this TCR beta chain was observed a handful of times. The sample originates from a study of T cells in Graves' hyperthyroidism and ophthalmopathy. RNA transcripts gave rise to amplified TCR beta CDR3 regions. First-round RT-PCR targeting the TCR CDR3 was performed with the HTBI primer set. MiXCR was run by TCRdb on the multiplex PCR reads, yielding one entry per CDR3 protein. The sample carries more than 300,000 distinct CDR3 sequences, more than 14% recorded once. The CDR3 extends over 18 amino acids. Trimming removed 2 bases from V and 7 bases from J, with 21 bases in between. Material: blood. This chain connects TRBV12-3 or TRBV12-4 to TRBJ1-6; D is unresolved. This TCR was sampled from a woman aged 30 to 39 with Graves' ophthalmopathy. This CDR3 is CASSLSSGGRSWNSPLHF. The CDR3 DNA reads as TGTGCCAGCAGTTTAAGTTCTGGAGGGCGGAGTTGGAATTCACCCCTCCACTTT.